Listed below are T cell receptor beta chains from one sample, sequenced in a study of PD-L1 blockade in urothelial cancer. The method was immunoSEQ multiplex PCR; TCRdb's version includes in-frame clones alone and lacks a portion of them. This sample has tens of thousands of clones, with roughly 76% found just once. This sample comprised PBMCs, obtained around atezolizumab (anti-PD-L1) treatment. Receptor source: a man between 65 and 85 years old with urothelial cancer. Each CDR3 is given with its conserved first and last residue. A D gene is named only where the DNA matches it firmly. Clone sizes are given selectively: once, few, many, or a class where the clone is expanded.

abundance	j_gene	d_gene	v_gene	CDR3nt	CDR3aa
-	TRBJ2-7	-	TRBV5-1	TGCGCCAGCAGCTTGCTAGGCCTCTCCTACGACGAGCAGTACTTC	CASSLLGLSYDEQYF
-	TRBJ2-5	TRBD1	TRBV6-5	TGTGCCAGCAGTTGGACAGGGTTGGGGGAGACCCAGTACTTC	CASSWTGLGETQYF
once	TRBJ1-5	-	TRBV19	TGTGCCAGTAGGAGTATAGGGAGGGATGATCAGCCCCAGCATTTT	CASRSIGRDDQPQHF
-	TRBJ1-5	-	TRBV6-1	TGTGCCAGCAGTGAACGGAGGGTTGACAATCAGCCCCAGCATTTT	CASSERRVDNQPQHF
-	TRBJ2-1	TRBD2	TRBV7-3	TGTGCCAGCAGCTTGACGGGACTAGCGGGAGCCCGTGAGCAGTTCTTC	CASSLTGLAGAREQFF
-	TRBJ2-7	TRBD1	TRBV5-1	TGCGCCAGCAGCGCAACAGTCGGGACAGGGGGCGCGGGGGAGCAGTACTTC	CASSATVGTGGAGEQYF
few	TRBJ1-6	-	TRBV9	TGTGCCAGCAGCGTAGACAGTGGTGGCAGGACTGAAAATTCACCCCTCCACTTT	CASSVDSGGRTENSPLHF
once	TRBJ1-1	-	TRBV5-1	TGCGCCAGCAGCTTGGATCCCCCGGGGACTGAAGCTTTCTTT	CASSLDPPGTEAFF
-	TRBJ2-1	TRBD2	TRBV15	TGTGCCACGGGCGCGGGGGTTACCGGGGAGCAGTTCTTC	CATGAGVTGEQFF
-	TRBJ1-4	TRBD1	TRBV5-1	TGCGCCAGCAGCTTGTCGCAGGGGGGTGAAAAACTGTTTTTT	CASSLSQGGEKLFF
-	TRBJ1-1	-	TRBV19	TGTGCCAGTAGTCCCGTGGTCGGGATCGTCACTGAAGCTTTCTTT	CASSPVVGIVTEAFF
-	TRBJ2-7	TRBD2	TRBV15	TGTGCCACCAGCAGAGTTCTAGCGGGAGGGCCGAACTTC	CATSRVLAGGPNF
-	TRBJ2-4	-	TRBV5-1	TGCGCCAGCAGCTCCCTTGGGCAGGACATTCAGTACTTC	CASSSLGQDIQYF
-	TRBJ2-7	-	TRBV5-5	TGTGCCAGCAGCTCGACTCGCATAACCCAATTGGTACACGAGCAGTACTTC	CASSSTRITQLVHEQYF
-	TRBJ2-3	TRBD2	TRBV4-2	TGTGCCAGCAGCCAAGAAACTAGCGGGGGGTCCACAGATACGCAGTATTTT	CASSQETSGGSTDTQYF
-	TRBJ2-1	-	TRBV29-1	TGCAGCGTGGACTCTGACGACTACAATGAGCAGTTCTTC	CSVDSDDYNEQFF
-	TRBJ2-5	TRBD1	TRBV2	TGTGCCAGCAGTCGACAGGGGGCGAGGGAGACCCAGTACTTC	CASSRQGARETQYF
-	TRBJ2-2	-	TRBV6-6	TGTGCCAGCAGTTACAGTAGATACGCCGGGGAGCTGTTTTTT	CASSYSRYAGELFF
-	TRBJ2-7	TRBD2	TRBV11-2	TGTGCCAGCACCACAACTAGCGGGAGGGCCCACGGCGAGCAGTACTTC	CASTTTSGRAHGEQYF
-	TRBJ2-2	-	TRBV5-6	TGTGCCAGCAGCTTACGACAGGCTGACACCGGGGAGCTGTTTTTT	CASSLRQADTGELFF
-	TRBJ1-4	-	TRBV5-4	TGTGCCAGCAGCTTGGTGCGGGGGAATTCCTTTAATGAAAAACTGTTTTTT	CASSLVRGNSFNEKLFF
few	TRBJ2-2	-	TRBV5-1	TGCGCCAGCAGCCTCGAAGGAGCCCGGCAACACGGGGAGCTGTTTTTT	CASSLEGARQHGELFF
-	TRBJ2-5	-	TRBV7-3	TGTGCCAGCAGCTTAATGGGGGGTCAAGAGACCCAGTACTTC	CASSLMGGQETQYF
-	TRBJ2-7	TRBD1	TRBV7-2	TGTGCCAGCAGCCCCCGACAGGGGGCCTACGAGCAGTACTTC	CASSPRQGAYEQYF
-	TRBJ2-3	-	TRBV5-4	TGTGCCAGCAGCCGCGGGGCGAAAGGGGCAGATACGCAGTATTTT	CASSRGAKGADTQYF
-	TRBJ2-3	TRBD1	TRBV27	TGTGCCAGCAGTTGGAAGGGGGCGGTCACAGATACGCAGTATTTT	CASSWKGAVTDTQYF
-	TRBJ1-6	-	TRBV29-1	TGCAGCGTTCTGGACAGCTATAATTCACCCCTCCACTTT	CSVLDSYNSPLHF
-	TRBJ2-2	-	TRBV18	TGTGCCAGCTCACCTCCTACAGGATCGAACACCGGGGAGCTGTTTTTT	CASSPPTGSNTGELFF
once	TRBJ1-5	TRBD1	TRBV30	TGTGCCTGGAGTAGGCAGGGGGATCAGCCCCAGCATTTT	CAWSRQGDQPQHF
-	TRBJ2-1	TRBD2	TRBV29-1	TGCAGCGTTGAAGGGACTAGCGGGAGTTATGAGCAGTTCTTC	CSVEGTSGSYEQFF
-	TRBJ2-1	TRBD1	TRBV18	TGTGCCAGCTCAGGGAGAAACAGGGGTAGCTCCTACAATGAGCAGTTCTTC	CASSGRNRGSSYNEQFF
-	TRBJ2-1	-	TRBV11-1	TGTGCCAGCAGCTTGACAGTCGGTGAGCAGTTCTTC	CASSLTVGEQFF
-	TRBJ1-1	-	TRBV6-1	TGTGCCAGCAGTGAAGTCGGGGGGCTGATAGCTTTCTTT	CASSEVGGLIAFF
few	TRBJ2-3	TRBD1	TRBV7-3	TGTGCCAGCAGCTCGAGCGGGACAGGGGGTGCAGATACGCAGTATTTT	CASSSSGTGGADTQYF
-	TRBJ2-5	-	TRBV25-1	TGTGCCAGCAGTGAATTCAGGGGTGAAGAGACCCAGTACTTC	CASSEFRGEETQYF
-	TRBJ1-2	TRBD1	TRBV6-5	TGTGCCAGCAGCCTACAGGACAGGGGCTATGGCTACACCTTC	CASSLQDRGYGYTF
-	TRBJ1-2	-	TRBV27	TGTGCCAGCAGTCCAACTCGGATTCCGACTTACTATGGCTACACCTTC	CASSPTRIPTYYGYTF
-	TRBJ1-5	TRBD1	TRBV11-1	TGTGCCAGCAGCGGACGACAGGGATGTTGTCAGCCCCAGCATTTT	CASSGRQGCCQPQHF
-	TRBJ2-3	-	TRBV30	TGTGCCTGGAGTGTAGACTGGAACACAGATACGCAGTATTTT	CAWSVDWNTDTQYF
-	TRBJ2-5	-	TRBV5-4	TGTGCCAGCAGCCTGAGGGAGACCCAGTACTTC	CASSLRETQYF